A single T cell receptor beta chain is shown here with its context. The data were obtained in a study of blood T cell repertoires in COVID-19. Looking at the study overall: Samples taken during acute and convalescent COVID-19 were collected in the United States, Italy and Spain. PBMCs, B-cell-depleted T cells, or T cells were the source of the cDNA or gDNA that made up the material.

Per the authors' pipeline: Nucleated cell number was recorded as an estimate derived from reference gene primer amplification. Sequencing was performed with immunoSEQ multiplex PCR; in TCRdb, only in-frame clones are kept and a portion is missing. V and J calls and clone size follow that table, whereas D and trimming were derived from the DNA. The data contain a few hundred thousand clones, about 82% of them singletons. The sequence derives from a woman aged 50 to 60 with active or convalescent COVID-19. The sequencing input was peripheral blood.

CDR3 amino acids: CASSPQTPTGAPLGYTF. The CDR3 DNA is TGTGCCAGCAGTCCCCAAACACCTACAGGAGCTCCCCTGGGCTACACCTTC. This chain joins TRBV27 and TRBJ1-2; D is perhaps TRBD1 (5 bases). The CDR3 has 17 amino acids. V lost 5 bases and J 8 bases, leaving 27 bases between the germline ends. Germline V gene data show CDR1 as MNHEY and CDR2 as SMNVEV (reference sequence).